This TCR beta chain comes out of a study of OX40 agonist ivuxolimab in advanced cancers. Whole-study results and caveats: CD8+ T cells averaged more expanded clones than CD4+. Researchers did not establish what antigens the expanded peripheral T cells target. Compared with others, partial responders at 0.1-3.0 mg/kg displayed clonal expansion among the lowest.

To note about this clone: As yet, its antigen is unknown.

This CDR3 is built from 13 residues. Trimming pared 6 bases from V and 8 bases from J, leaving 14 bases between. Germline loops: CDR1 MNHNS, CDR2 SASEGT. This table comes from immunoSEQ multiplex PCR, and its TCRdb copy is limited to in-frame clones, with some not included. This sample has tens of thousands of clones, with 84% found just once. Sampling of blood occurred at baseline, cycle 4 day 1, and cycle 7 day 1. This sequence joins TRBV6-1 and TRBJ1-5; TRBD1 is a possible D gene (6 bases). The TCR sequence derives from an adult with an advanced solid tumor such as melanoma, head and neck, liver or kidney cancer. The material sequenced was CD4+ or CD8+ T cells sorted from blood, taken in a trial of the OX40 agonist ivuxolimab. CDR3 DNA sequence: TGTGCCAGCAGAAGACAGGATGGGGAGCCCCAGCATTTT. Amino acid sequence: CASRRQDGEPQHF.